These T cell receptor beta chains were read from a single sample in a study of cytomegalovirus exposure and HLA in healthy donors. Data came from immunoSEQ multiplex PCR; TCRdb stores just in-frame clones and leaves some out. The top ten hold roughly 2% of the sample, which has 300,000 or so clones, approximately 84% seen once. Specimen: PBMCs. These TCRs come from a woman aged 40 to 49 in good health and CMV-seropositive. Both conserved end residues are part of each CDR3. Each record gives: J gene, clone size, CDR3 length, V gene, D gene, CDR3 DNA, CDR3 protein. The D gene is left open where the match is weak. The listing skips clone size in some rows; elsewhere it reads once, few, many or a size class.

J gene: TRBJ2-3
clone size: once
CDR3 length: 14
V gene: TRBV2
D gene: .
CDR3 DNA: TGTGCCAGCAGTTCGCGTGGTAGCACAGATACGCAGTATTTT
CDR3 protein: CASSSRGSTDTQYF

J gene: TRBJ2-1
clone size: .
CDR3 length: 15
V gene: TRBV7-2
D gene: TRBD2
CDR3 DNA: TGTGCCAGCAGCTTAACTAGCGGGCGTATTGCGGAGCAGTTCTTC
CDR3 protein: CASSLTSGRIAEQFF

J gene: TRBJ1-6
clone size: .
CDR3 length: 15
V gene: TRBV30
D gene: .
CDR3 DNA: TGTGCCTGGAGCTACGCCGGCGGGAATAATTCACCCCTCCACTTT
CDR3 protein: CAWSYAGGNNSPLHF

J gene: TRBJ2-7
clone size: .
CDR3 length: 14
V gene: TRBV11-3
D gene: .
CDR3 DNA: TGTGCCAGCAGCTCGAAGGACAGTACCCACGAGCAGTACTTC
CDR3 protein: CASSSKDSTHEQYF

J gene: TRBJ1-6
clone size: .
CDR3 length: 13
V gene: TRBV15
D gene: .
CDR3 DNA: TGTGCCACCACCCCGGACTCCAATTCACCCCTCCACTTT
CDR3 protein: CATTPDSNSPLHF

J gene: TRBJ1-5
clone size: .
CDR3 length: 15
V gene: TRBV6-5
D gene: .
CDR3 DNA: TGTGCCAGCAGTTACAGGGGGGGGACGGTTGTAGACCAGCATTTT
CDR3 protein: CASSYRGGTVVDQHF

J gene: TRBJ1-5
clone size: .
CDR3 length: 16
V gene: TRBV28
D gene: .
CDR3 DNA: TGTGCCAGCAGTTTAATGGCAGGCCTCTATCGGCAGCCCCAGCATTTT
CDR3 protein: CASSLMAGLYRQPQHF

J gene: TRBJ2-1
clone size: .
CDR3 length: 15
V gene: TRBV5-4
D gene: TRBD2
CDR3 DNA: TGTGCCAGCAGCTTCGGACTAGCGGGAGGCGATGAGCAGTTCTTC
CDR3 protein: CASSFGLAGGDEQFF

J gene: TRBJ1-4
clone size: few
CDR3 length: 16
V gene: TRBV27
D gene: .
CDR3 DNA: TGTGCCAGCAGTTTAAGAGGCGGGGGCTCTAATGAAAAACTGTTTTTT
CDR3 protein: CASSLRGGGSNEKLFF

J gene: TRBJ1-4
clone size: .
CDR3 length: 16
V gene: TRBV28
D gene: TRBD1
CDR3 DNA: TGTGCCAGCAGTTTAGACAGGGTCTTGGCTAATGAAAAACTGTTTTTT
CDR3 protein: CASSLDRVLANEKLFF

J gene: TRBJ2-5
clone size: .
CDR3 length: 16
V gene: TRBV28
D gene: TRBD2
CDR3 DNA: TGTGCCAGCAGTTCTCGCCGCCCGGGAGGTACGGAGACCCAGTACTTC
CDR3 protein: CASSSRRPGGTETQYF

J gene: TRBJ1-1
clone size: .
CDR3 length: 13
V gene: TRBV2
D gene: TRBD1
CDR3 DNA: TGTGCCACAACAGGGGGCGGGTACACTGAAGCTTTCTTT
CDR3 protein: CATTGGGYTEAFF

J gene: TRBJ2-2
clone size: .
CDR3 length: 16
V gene: TRBV7-3
D gene: TRBD1
CDR3 DNA: TGTGCCAGCAGCCCAACAGGGGGCGCAGGCACCGGGGAGCTGTTTTTT
CDR3 protein: CASSPTGGAGTGELFF

J gene: TRBJ1-5
clone size: few
CDR3 length: 15
V gene: TRBV5-1
D gene: TRBD1
CDR3 DNA: TGCGCCAGCAGCCCCGGGACAGGGGGCAATCAGCCCCAGCATTTT
CDR3 protein: CASSPGTGGNQPQHF

J gene: TRBJ1-4
clone size: .
CDR3 length: 12
V gene: TRBV28
D gene: .
CDR3 DNA: TGTGCCAGCAGTTCGGGAGCGGAAAAACTGTTTTTT
CDR3 protein: CASSSGAEKLFF

J gene: TRBJ1-5
clone size: .
CDR3 length: 16
V gene: TRBV4-1
D gene: .
CDR3 DNA: TGCGCCAGCAGCCAAGAGTCATACTTGCCCGGTCAGCCCCAGCATTTT
CDR3 protein: CASSQESYLPGQPQHF

J gene: TRBJ2-5
clone size: .
CDR3 length: 15
V gene: TRBV4-3
D gene: TRBD2
CDR3 DNA: TGCGCCAGCAGCCACGGACTAGCGGAGCAAGAGACCCAGTACTTC
CDR3 protein: CASSHGLAEQETQYF

J gene: TRBJ2-2
clone size: .
CDR3 length: 12
V gene: TRBV18
D gene: .
CDR3 DNA: TGTGCCAGCTCCCCCGGGACCGGGGAGCTGTTTTTT
CDR3 protein: CASSPGTGELFF

J gene: TRBJ2-7
clone size: .
CDR3 length: 13
V gene: TRBV10-1
D gene: .
CDR3 DNA: TGCGCCAGCAGCCCGACTAGTTTCCACGAGCAGTACTTC
CDR3 protein: CASSPTSFHEQYF

J gene: TRBJ2-1
clone size: once
CDR3 length: 14
V gene: TRBV29-1
D gene: .
CDR3 DNA: TGCAGCGCTCCGGGACGGGGGAGGCACAATGAGCAGTTCTTC
CDR3 protein: CSAPGRGRHNEQFF

J gene: TRBJ2-4
clone size: .
CDR3 length: 13
V gene: TRBV2
D gene: .
CDR3 DNA: TGTGCCAGCCGGAGGTTGGCCAAAAACATTCAGTACTTC
CDR3 protein: CASRRLAKNIQYF

J gene: TRBJ2-7
clone size: few
CDR3 length: 15
V gene: TRBV10-3
D gene: TRBD2
CDR3 DNA: TGTGCCATCAGTGATAGGCTAGCGGGAACCTACGAGCAGTACTTC
CDR3 protein: CAISDRLAGTYEQYF

J gene: TRBJ1-5
clone size: .
CDR3 length: 14
V gene: TRBV2
D gene: .
CDR3 DNA: TGTGCCAGCAGTGAAGACAGGGTACCTCAGCCCCAGCATTTT
CDR3 protein: CASSEDRVPQPQHF

J gene: TRBJ2-6
clone size: .
CDR3 length: 17
V gene: TRBV27
D gene: .
CDR3 DNA: TGTGCCAGCAGTAACCCCGGGGGGCAATCAGGGGCCAACGTCCTGACTTTC
CDR3 protein: CASSNPGGQSGANVLTF

J gene: TRBJ1-1
clone size: .
CDR3 length: 16
V gene: TRBV10-3
D gene: .
CDR3 DNA: TGTGCCATCAGTGACGTGAGCCGGACTATGAACACTGAAGCTTTCTTT
CDR3 protein: CAISDVSRTMNTEAFF

J gene: TRBJ2-7
clone size: .
CDR3 length: 15
V gene: TRBV28
D gene: TRBD1
CDR3 DNA: TGTGCCAGCAGTTTGCCGCGGGACAGGGGCCACGAGCAGTACTTC
CDR3 protein: CASSLPRDRGHEQYF

J gene: TRBJ1-2
clone size: .
CDR3 length: 16
V gene: TRBV4-3
D gene: .
CDR3 DNA: TGCGCCAGCAGCCAAGGGCGGACAGCCCGGATGGGGGGCTACACCTTC
CDR3 protein: CASSQGRTARMGGYTF

J gene: TRBJ2-3
clone size: .
CDR3 length: 17
V gene: TRBV7-2
D gene: TRBD2
CDR3 DNA: TGTGCCAGCAGCCCGCGGGCTAGCGGGGGGGGTGTAGATACGCAGTATTTT
CDR3 protein: CASSPRASGGGVDTQYF

J gene: TRBJ2-7
clone size: .
CDR3 length: 15
V gene: TRBV5-6
D gene: TRBD1
CDR3 DNA: TGTGCCAGCAGCCTCGGGACAGGGCTACCCTACGAGCAGTACTTC
CDR3 protein: CASSLGTGLPYEQYF

J gene: TRBJ2-1
clone size: .
CDR3 length: 16
V gene: TRBV11-3
D gene: .
CDR3 DNA: TGTGCCAGCAGCTTAGAGGGAGGAGGCTCCTACAATGAGCAGTTCTTC
CDR3 protein: CASSLEGGGSYNEQFF

J gene: TRBJ2-5
clone size: .
CDR3 length: 13
V gene: TRBV28
D gene: TRBD1
CDR3 DNA: TGTGCCAGCGAGGGACAGGGGAGGAAGACCCAGTACTTC
CDR3 protein: CASEGQGRKTQYF

J gene: TRBJ2-7
clone size: .
CDR3 length: 13
V gene: TRBV7-2
D gene: TRBD1
CDR3 DNA: TGTGCCACCCGGCCGGGACAGAGCTACGAGCAGTACTTC
CDR3 protein: CATRPGQSYEQYF

J gene: TRBJ1-5
clone size: .
CDR3 length: 17
V gene: TRBV2
D gene: TRBD1
CDR3 DNA: TGTGCCAGCAGTGAAGTGACAGGGGATTCGGGCAATCAGCCCCAGCATTTT
CDR3 protein: CASSEVTGDSGNQPQHF

J gene: TRBJ2-1
clone size: .
CDR3 length: 16
V gene: TRBV11-1
D gene: TRBD1
CDR3 DNA: TGTGCCAGCAGCTTATTTCTCACAGGGGGCAGAGATGAGCAGTTCTTC
CDR3 protein: CASSLFLTGGRDEQFF

J gene: TRBJ1-3
clone size: .
CDR3 length: 15
V gene: TRBV19
D gene: .
CDR3 DNA: TGTGCCAGTATGAAGGAGGGAGGCCCTGGAAACACCATATATTTT
CDR3 protein: CASMKEGGPGNTIYF

J gene: TRBJ1-5
clone size: .
CDR3 length: 16
V gene: TRBV19
D gene: TRBD1
CDR3 DNA: TGTGCCAGTAGTACCACCGGGACAGGGGGCCGGCAGCCCCAGCATTTT
CDR3 protein: CASSTTGTGGRQPQHF

J gene: TRBJ2-1
clone size: few
CDR3 length: 18
V gene: TRBV18
D gene: TRBD2
CDR3 DNA: TGTGCCAGCTCACCGCTGACTAGCGGGAGAAGGTCCTACAATGAGCAGTTCTTC
CDR3 protein: CASSPLTSGRRSYNEQFF

J gene: TRBJ1-6
clone size: .
CDR3 length: 19
V gene: TRBV5-4
D gene: TRBD1
CDR3 DNA: TGTGCCAGCAGCTTCCCTGACCTCTCCGGGACAGGGATCAATTCACCCCTCCACTTT
CDR3 protein: CASSFPDLSGTGINSPLHF

J gene: TRBJ2-1
clone size: .
CDR3 length: 16
V gene: TRBV4-3
D gene: TRBD1
CDR3 DNA: TGCGCCAGCATCCAAGTCAGGACAGGGGGCATCGATGAGCAGTTCTTC
CDR3 protein: CASIQVRTGGIDEQFF

J gene: TRBJ2-2
clone size: .
CDR3 length: 15
V gene: TRBV6-5
D gene: .
CDR3 DNA: TGTGCCAGCAGCCGGGACACGAAGAACACCGGGGAGCTGTTTTTT
CDR3 protein: CASSRDTKNTGELFF